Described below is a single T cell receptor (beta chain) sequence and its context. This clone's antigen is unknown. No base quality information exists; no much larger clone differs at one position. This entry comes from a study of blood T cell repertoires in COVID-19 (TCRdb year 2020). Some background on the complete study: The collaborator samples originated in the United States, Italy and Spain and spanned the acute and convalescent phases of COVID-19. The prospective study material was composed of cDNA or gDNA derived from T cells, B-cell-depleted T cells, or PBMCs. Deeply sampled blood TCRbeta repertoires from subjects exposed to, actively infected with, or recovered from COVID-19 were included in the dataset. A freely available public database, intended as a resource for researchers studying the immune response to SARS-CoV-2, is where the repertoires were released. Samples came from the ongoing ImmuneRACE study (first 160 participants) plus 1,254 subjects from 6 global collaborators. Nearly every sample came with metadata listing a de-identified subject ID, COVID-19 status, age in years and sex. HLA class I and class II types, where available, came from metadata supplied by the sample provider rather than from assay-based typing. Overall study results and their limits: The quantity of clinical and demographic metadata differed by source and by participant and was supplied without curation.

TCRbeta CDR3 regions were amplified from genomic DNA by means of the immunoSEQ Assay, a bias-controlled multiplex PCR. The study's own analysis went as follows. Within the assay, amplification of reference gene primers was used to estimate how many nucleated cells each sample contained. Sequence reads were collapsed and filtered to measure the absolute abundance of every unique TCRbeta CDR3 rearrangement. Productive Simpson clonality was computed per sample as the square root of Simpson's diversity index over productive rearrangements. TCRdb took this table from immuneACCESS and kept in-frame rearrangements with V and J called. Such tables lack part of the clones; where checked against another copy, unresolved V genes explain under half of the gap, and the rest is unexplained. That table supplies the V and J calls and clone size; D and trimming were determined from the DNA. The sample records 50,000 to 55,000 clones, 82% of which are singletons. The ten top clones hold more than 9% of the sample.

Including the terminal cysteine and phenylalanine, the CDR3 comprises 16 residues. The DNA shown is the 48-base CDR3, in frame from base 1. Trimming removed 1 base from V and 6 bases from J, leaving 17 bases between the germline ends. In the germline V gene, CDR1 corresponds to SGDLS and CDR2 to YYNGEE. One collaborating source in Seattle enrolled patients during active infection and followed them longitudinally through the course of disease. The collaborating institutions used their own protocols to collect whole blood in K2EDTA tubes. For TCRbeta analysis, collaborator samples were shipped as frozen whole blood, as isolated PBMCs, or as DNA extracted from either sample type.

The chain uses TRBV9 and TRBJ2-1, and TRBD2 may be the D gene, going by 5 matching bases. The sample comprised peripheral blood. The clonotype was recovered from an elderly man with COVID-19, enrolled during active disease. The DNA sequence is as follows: TGTGCCAGCAGCGTATACGACGGGAAACAGACCAATGAGCAGTTCTTC. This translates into CASSVYDGKQTNEQFF.